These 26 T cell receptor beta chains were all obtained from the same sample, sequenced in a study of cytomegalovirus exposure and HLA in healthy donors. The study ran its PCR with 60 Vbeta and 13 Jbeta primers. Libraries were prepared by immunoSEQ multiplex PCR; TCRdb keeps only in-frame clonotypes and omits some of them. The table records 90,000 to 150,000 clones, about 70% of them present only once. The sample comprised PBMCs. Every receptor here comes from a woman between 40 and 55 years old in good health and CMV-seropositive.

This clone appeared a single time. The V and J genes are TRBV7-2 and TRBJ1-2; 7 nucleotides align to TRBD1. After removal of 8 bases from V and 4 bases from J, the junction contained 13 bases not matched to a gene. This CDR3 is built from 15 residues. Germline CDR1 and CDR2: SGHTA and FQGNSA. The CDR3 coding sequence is TGTGCCAGCCCGCGAACAGGGGTTGATGGCTATGGCTACACCTTC. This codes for CASPRTGVDGYGYTF.

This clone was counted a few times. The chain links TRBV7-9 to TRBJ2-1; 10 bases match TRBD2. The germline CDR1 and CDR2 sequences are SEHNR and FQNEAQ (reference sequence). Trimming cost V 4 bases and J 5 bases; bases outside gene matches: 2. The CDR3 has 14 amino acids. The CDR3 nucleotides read TGTGCCAGCAGCTACGGGACTAGCGACAATGAGCAGTTCTTC. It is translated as CASSYGTSDNEQFF.

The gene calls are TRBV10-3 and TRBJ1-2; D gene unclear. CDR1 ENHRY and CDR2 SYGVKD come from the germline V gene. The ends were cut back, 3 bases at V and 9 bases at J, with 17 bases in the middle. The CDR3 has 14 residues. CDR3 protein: CAISDTQAPMRYTF. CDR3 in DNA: TGTGCCATCAGTGATACGCAGGCACCTATGCGCTACACCTTC.

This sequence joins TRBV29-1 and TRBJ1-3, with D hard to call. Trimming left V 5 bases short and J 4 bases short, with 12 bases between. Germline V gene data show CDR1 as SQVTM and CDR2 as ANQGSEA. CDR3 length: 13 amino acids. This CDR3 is CSVFEGYGNTIYF. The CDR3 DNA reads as TGCAGCGTTTTTGAGGGCTACGGAAACACCATATATTTT.

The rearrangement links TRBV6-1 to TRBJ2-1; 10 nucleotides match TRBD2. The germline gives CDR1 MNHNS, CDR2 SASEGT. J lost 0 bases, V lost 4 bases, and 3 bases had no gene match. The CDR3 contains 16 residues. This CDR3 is CASSGSSGSSYNEQFF. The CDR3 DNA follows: TGTGCCAGCAGTGGTTCTAGCGGGAGCTCCTACAATGAGCAGTTCTTC.

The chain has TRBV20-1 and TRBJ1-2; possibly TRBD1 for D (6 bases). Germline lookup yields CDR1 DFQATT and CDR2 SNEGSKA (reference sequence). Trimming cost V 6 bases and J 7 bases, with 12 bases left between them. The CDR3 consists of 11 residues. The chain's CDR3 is CSAATGTGYTF. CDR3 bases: TGCAGTGCGGCCACAGGGACTGGCTACACCTTC.

The CDR3 loop reads CSVVEDRGNTIYF. Written as DNA, the CDR3 is TGCAGCGTTGTAGAGGACAGGGGGAACACCATATATTTT. V usage is TRBV29-1 and J usage is TRBJ1-3, with 10 bases matching TRBD1. The CDR3 length is 13 residues. The J segment lost 7 bases and the V segment lost 4 bases, leaving 4 bases of the junction unmatched. Germline CDR1 is SQVTM and CDR2 is ANQGSEA.

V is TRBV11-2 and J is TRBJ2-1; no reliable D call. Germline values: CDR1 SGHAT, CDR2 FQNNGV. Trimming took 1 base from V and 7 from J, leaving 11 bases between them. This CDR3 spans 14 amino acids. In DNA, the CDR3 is TGTGCCAGCAGCTTAGTCCCAGGTTTGAATGAGCAGTTCTTC. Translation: CASSLVPGLNEQFF.

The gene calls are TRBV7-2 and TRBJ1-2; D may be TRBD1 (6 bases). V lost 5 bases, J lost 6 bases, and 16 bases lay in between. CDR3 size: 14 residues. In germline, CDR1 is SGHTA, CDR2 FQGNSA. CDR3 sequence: CASSPNTGSHGYTF. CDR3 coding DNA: TGTGCCAGCAGCCCAAACACAGGGAGCCATGGCTACACCTTC.

CDR3 in amino acids: CASKQGAEVSYTF. DNA for the CDR3: TGTGCCAGCAAACAGGGGGCCGAAGTGAGCTACACCTTC. The chain couples TRBV2 to TRBJ1-2; 9 nucleotides line up with TRBD1. This CDR3 has 13 residues. Trimming removed 7 bases from V and 9 bases from J; junction bases left unmatched: 9. CDR1 is SNHLY and CDR2 is FYNNEI in the germline V gene. Complete variable domain (other parts from reference TRBV2 and TRBJ1-2): EPEVTQTPSHQVTQMGQEVILRCVPISNHLYFYWYRQILGQKVEFLVSFYNNEISEKSEIFDDQFSVERPDGSNFTLKIRSTKLEDSAMYFCASKQGAEVSYTFGSGTRLTVV.

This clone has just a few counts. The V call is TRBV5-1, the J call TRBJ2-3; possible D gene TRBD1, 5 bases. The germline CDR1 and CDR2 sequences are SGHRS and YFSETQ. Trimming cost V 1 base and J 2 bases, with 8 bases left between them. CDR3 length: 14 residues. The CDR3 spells CASSLSGNTDTQYF. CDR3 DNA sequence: TGCGCCAGCAGCTTGTCAGGGAACACAGATACGCAGTATTTT.

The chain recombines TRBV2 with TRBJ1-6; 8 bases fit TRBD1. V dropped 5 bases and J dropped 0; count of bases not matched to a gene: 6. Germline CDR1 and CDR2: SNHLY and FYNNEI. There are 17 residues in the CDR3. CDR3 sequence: CASSYRGASSYNSPLHF. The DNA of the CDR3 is TGTGCCAGCAGTTACAGGGGGGCAAGCTCCTATAATTCACCCCTCCACTTT.

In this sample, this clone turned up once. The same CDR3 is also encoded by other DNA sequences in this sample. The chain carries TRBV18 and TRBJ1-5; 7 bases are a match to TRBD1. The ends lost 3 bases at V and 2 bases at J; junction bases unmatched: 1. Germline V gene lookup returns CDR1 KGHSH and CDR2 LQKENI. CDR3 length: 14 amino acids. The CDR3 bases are TGTGCCAGCTCACCCGGGACAGGCAATCAGCCCCAGCATTTT. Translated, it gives CASSPGTGNQPQHF.

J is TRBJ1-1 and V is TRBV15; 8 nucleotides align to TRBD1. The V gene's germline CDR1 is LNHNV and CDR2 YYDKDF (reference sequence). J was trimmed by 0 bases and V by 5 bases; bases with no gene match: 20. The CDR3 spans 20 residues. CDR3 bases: TGTGCCACCAGCGGAGGGAGGACAGGGAATGTTTCGGGACTGAACACTGAAGCTTTCTTT. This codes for CATSGGRTGNVSGLNTEAFF.

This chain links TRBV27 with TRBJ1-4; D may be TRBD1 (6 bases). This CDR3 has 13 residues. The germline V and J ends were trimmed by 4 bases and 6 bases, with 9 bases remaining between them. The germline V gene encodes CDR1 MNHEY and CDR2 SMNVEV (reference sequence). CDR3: CASSWGRDEKLFF. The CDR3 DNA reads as TGTGCCAGCAGTTGGGGGCGCGATGAAAAACTGTTTTTT. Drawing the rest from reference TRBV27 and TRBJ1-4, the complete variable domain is EAQVTQNPRYLITVTGKKLTVTCSQNMNHEYMSWYRQDPGLGLRQIYYSMNVEVTDKGDVPEGYKVSRKEKRNFPLILESPSPNQTSLYFCASSWGRDEKLFFGSGTQLSVL.

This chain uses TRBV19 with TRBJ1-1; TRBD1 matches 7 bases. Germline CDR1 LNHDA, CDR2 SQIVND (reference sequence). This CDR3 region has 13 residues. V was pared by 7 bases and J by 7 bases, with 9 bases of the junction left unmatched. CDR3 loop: CASMGDSWDEAFF. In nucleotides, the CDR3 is TGTGCCAGTATGGGGGACAGTTGGGATGAAGCTTTCTTT.

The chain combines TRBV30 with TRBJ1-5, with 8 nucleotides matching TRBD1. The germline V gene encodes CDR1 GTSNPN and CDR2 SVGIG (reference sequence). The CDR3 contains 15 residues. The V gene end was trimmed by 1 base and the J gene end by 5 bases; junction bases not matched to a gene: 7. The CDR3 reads CAWSDAGQGYQPQHF. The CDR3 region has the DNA TGTGCCTGGAGTGATGCAGGACAGGGATATCAGCCCCAGCATTTT.

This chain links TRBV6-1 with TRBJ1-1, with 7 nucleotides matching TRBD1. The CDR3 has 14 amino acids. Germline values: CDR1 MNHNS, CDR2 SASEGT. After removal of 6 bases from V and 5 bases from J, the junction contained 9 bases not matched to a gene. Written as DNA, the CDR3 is TGTGCCAGCAGGACGGGACAGCATAAGACTGAAGCTTTCTTT. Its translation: CASRTGQHKTEAFF.

The CDR3 nucleotides read TGTGCCTGGAGTAGACAGGGGGCGGAGACCCAGTACTTC. This encodes CAWSRQGAETQYF. The chain links TRBV30 to TRBJ2-5; 10 nucleotides match TRBD1. The junction had 2 bases not matched to a gene; V was cut back by 2 bases and J by 5 bases. This CDR3 region has 13 residues. CDR1 is GTSNPN and CDR2 is SVGIG in the germline V gene (reference sequence).

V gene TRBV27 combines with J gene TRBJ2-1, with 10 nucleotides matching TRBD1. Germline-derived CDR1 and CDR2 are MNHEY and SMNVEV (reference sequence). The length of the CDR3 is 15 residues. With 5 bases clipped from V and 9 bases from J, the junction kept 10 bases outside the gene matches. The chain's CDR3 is CASSLGQGDGGEQFF. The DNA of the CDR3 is TGTGCCAGCAGTCTAGGACAGGGGGACGGCGGTGAGCAGTTCTTC.

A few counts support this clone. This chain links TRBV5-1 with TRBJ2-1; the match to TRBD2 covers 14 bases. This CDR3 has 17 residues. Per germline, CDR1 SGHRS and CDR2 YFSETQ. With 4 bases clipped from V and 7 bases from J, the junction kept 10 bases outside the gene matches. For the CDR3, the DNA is TGCGCCAGCAGCCCTGGAGGACTAGCGGGGGGTGGGAATGAGCAGTTCTTC. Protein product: CASSPGGLAGGGNEQFF.

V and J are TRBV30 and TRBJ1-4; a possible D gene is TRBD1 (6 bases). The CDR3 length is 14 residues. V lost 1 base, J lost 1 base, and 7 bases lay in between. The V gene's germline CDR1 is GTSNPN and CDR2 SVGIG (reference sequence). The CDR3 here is CAWSGGGTNEKLFF. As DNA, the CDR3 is TGTGCCTGGAGTGGAGGGGGAACTAATGAAAAACTGTTTTTT.

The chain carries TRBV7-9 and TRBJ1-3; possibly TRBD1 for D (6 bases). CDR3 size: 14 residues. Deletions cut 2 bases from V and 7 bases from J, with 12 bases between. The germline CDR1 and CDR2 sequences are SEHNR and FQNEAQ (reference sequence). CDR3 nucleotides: TGTGCCAGCAGCTTACAGGGGACGAGCAACACCATATATTTT. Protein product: CASSLQGTSNTIYF.

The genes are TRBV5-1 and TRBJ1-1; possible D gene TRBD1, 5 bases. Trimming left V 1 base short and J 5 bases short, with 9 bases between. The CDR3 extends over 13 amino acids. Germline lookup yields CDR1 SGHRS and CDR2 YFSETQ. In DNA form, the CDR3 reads TGCGCCAGCAGCTTGCGCAAGGGGACTGAAGCTTTCTTT. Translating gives CASSLRKGTEAFF.

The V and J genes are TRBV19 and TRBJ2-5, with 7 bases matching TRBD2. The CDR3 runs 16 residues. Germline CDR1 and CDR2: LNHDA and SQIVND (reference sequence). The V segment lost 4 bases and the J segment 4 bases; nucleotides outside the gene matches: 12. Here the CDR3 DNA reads TGTGCCAGTAGTACTCTAGAGCGGGGCGGAGGAGAGACCCAGTACTTC. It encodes CASSTLERGGGETQYF.

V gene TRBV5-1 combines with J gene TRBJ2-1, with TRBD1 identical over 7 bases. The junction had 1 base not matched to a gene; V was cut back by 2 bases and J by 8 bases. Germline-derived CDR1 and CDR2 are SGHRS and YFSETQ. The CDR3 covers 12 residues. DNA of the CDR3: TGCGCCAGCAGCTTACAGGGGTATGAGCAGTTCTTC. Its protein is CASSLQGYEQFF.